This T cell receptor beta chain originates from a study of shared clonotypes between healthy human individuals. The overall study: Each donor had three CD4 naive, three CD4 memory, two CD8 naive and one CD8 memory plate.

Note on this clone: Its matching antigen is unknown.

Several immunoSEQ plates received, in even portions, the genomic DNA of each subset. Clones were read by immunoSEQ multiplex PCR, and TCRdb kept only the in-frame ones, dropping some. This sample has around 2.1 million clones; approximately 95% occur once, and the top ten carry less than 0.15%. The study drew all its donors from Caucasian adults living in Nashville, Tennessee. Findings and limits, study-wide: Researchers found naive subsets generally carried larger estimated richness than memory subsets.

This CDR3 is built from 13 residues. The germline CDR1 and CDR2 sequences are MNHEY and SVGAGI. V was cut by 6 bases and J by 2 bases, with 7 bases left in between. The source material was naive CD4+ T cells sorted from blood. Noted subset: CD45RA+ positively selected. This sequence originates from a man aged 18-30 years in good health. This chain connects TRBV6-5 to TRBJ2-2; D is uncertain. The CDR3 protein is CASRLVNTGELFF. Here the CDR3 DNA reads TGTGCCAGCAGGCTGGTAAACACCGGGGAGCTGTTTTTT.